The subject of this entry is one TCR beta chain. Germline assignment: CDR1 SGHRS and CDR2 YFSETQ. V was shortened by 0 bases and J by 4 bases, with 10 bases between the two germline ends. The CDR3 totals 14 residues. This record comes from a study of blood T cells in healthy people across ages. The authors ran a second PCR of about 7 to 11 cycles using a sample-barcoded 5' primer and a J-beta primer mix. Each CDR3 protein gets one entry after TCRdb re-called the 5' RACE reads with MiXCR. The sample contains roughly 1.6 million distinct CDR3 sequences, approximately 32% of which appear only once. The origin of this receptor is a woman under 40 in good health. The chain recombines TRBV5-1 with TRBJ1-2; D is possibly TRBD1 (6 bases). The material sequenced was blood. CDR3 amino acids: CASSLGAGAYGYTF. DNA for the CDR3: TGCGCCAGCAGCTTGGGGGCAGGGGCCTATGGCTACACCTTC.